Presented here are 5 T cell receptor beta chains from one specimen sequenced in a study of CD8 T cells in ankylosing spondylitis. TCRdb re-called the 5' RACE reads through MiXCR, storing one row per CDR3 protein. The sample lists approximately 110,000 distinct CDR3 sequences, approximately 25% occurring once. The sequenced sample consisted of synovial fluid, either unsorted or a sorted T cell fraction (not recorded which). The receptor source for this set is a male donor with ankylosing spondylitis.

This clonotype has only a few counts. The V call is TRBV10-3, the J call TRBJ1-5; 10 nucleotides align to TRBD1. J gave up 8 bases and V 4 bases, and 8 bases lay outside the gene matches. This CDR3 is 15 amino acids long. The germline V gene has CDR1 ENHRY and CDR2 SYGVKD. The CDR3 protein is CAISGKTGGEEPQHF. The CDR3 DNA reads TGTGCCATCAGTGGAAAGACAGGGGGCGAGGAGCCCCAGCATTTT.

This clonotype has only a few counts. The V call is TRBV12-3 or TRBV12-4, the J call TRBJ2-2; 8 nucleotides line up with TRBD1. The CDR3 totals 16 residues. The junction had 7 bases not matched to a gene; V was cut back by 4 bases and J by 3 bases. The CDR3 coding sequence is TGTGCCAGCAGTTCCGGACAGGGTTGGGACACCGGGGAGCTGTTTTTT. Encoded protein: CASSSGQGWDTGELFF.

This rearrangement joins TRBV29-1 to TRBJ1-1; D possibly corresponds to TRBD1 (5 bases). The CDR3 extends over 14 amino acids. Germline-derived CDR1 and CDR2 are SQVTM and ANQGSEA. Trimming took 5 bases from V and 0 from J, leaving 13 bases between them. The chain's CDR3 is CSVRAGPVNTEAFF. DNA for the CDR3: TGCAGCGTTAGGGCAGGGCCCGTGAACACTGAAGCTTTCTTT.

This CDR3 reads CASSIRDSGYTF. CDR3 coding DNA: TGTGCCAGCAGTATAAGGGACAGCGGCTACACCTTC. The chain employs TRBV12-3 or TRBV12-4 and TRBJ1-2; 7 bases agree with TRBD1. The CDR3 loop spans 12 amino acids. V was clipped by 5 bases and J by 8 bases; unmatched bases: 5.

This chain uses TRBV20-1 with TRBJ2-7; 11 bases match TRBD1. Germline CDR1 DFQATT, CDR2 SNEGSKA (reference sequence). V was clipped by 6 bases and J by 3 bases; unmatched bases: 7. This CDR3 has 14 amino acids. The CDR3 region has the DNA TGCAGTGCGAGTGGACAGGGGGCTAGCTACGAGCAGTACTTC. Protein sequence: CSASGQGASYEQYF.